A single sample is the source of the 28 T cell receptor beta chains below, sequenced in a study of shared clonotypes between healthy human individuals. Clones were read by immunoSEQ multiplex PCR, and TCRdb kept only the in-frame ones, dropping some. The sample includes just over 2,000,000 clones, roughly 96% of them seen just once. Sequenced input: naive CD4+ T cells sorted from blood. Subset in this sample: CD45RA+ positively selected. Receptor source: a man between 18 and 35 years old in good health.

The chain has TRBV5-1 and TRBJ2-2; D is possibly TRBD2 (5 bases). The CDR3 covers 15 residues. Germline values: CDR1 SGHRS, CDR2 YFSETQ. V was trimmed by 7 bases and J by 5 bases, leaving 18 bases between them. CDR3 amino acids: CASAPEVSGTGELFF. CDR3 DNA: TGCGCCAGCGCGCCGGAGGTATCGGGGACCGGGGAGCTGTTTTTT.

CDR3 coding DNA: TGTGCCAGCAGTCCAGCTCAGGGACCTGGCTACACCTTC. Translated, it gives CASSPAQGPGYTF. The V and J genes are TRBV28 and TRBJ1-2; D perhaps matches TRBD1 (5 bases). This CDR3 has 13 residues. V shed 5 bases and J shed 7 bases, with 14 bases lying between them. CDR1 is MDHEN, CDR2 SYDVKM, per germline.

CDR3: CASSLVGRLSYEQYF. Written as DNA, the CDR3 is TGTGCCAGCAGCTTGGTCGGACGGCTGTCCTACGAGCAGTACTTC. This chain joins TRBV5-6 and TRBJ2-7; no clear D gene. CDR1 SGHDT and CDR2 YYEEEE come from the germline V gene. The CDR3 sequence is 15 residues long. V dropped 0 bases and J dropped 1 base, with 11 bases sitting between them. The full variable domain, its missing parts supplied by reference TRBV5-6 and TRBJ2-7, is DAGVTQSPTHLIKTRGQQVTLRCSPKSGHDTVSWYQQALGQGPQFIFQYYEEEERQRGNFPDRFSGHQFPNYSSELNVNALLLGDSALYLCASSLVGRLSYEQYFGPGTRLTVT.

The rearrangement joins TRBV2 to TRBJ1-2, with 7 bases aligning to TRBD1. With 3 bases clipped from V and 8 bases from J, the junction kept 3 bases outside the gene matches. This CDR3 has 12 residues. Germline CDR1 reads SNHLY; CDR2 reads FYNNEI. In DNA, the CDR3 is TGTGCCAGCAGTGAGCAGGGGGTCGGCTACACCTTC. Translation: CASSEQGVGYTF.

The chain carries TRBV29-1 and TRBJ2-7; D is perhaps TRBD2 (6 bases). CDR1 is SQVTM and CDR2 is ANQGSEA in the germline V gene. Trimming left V 4 bases short and J 5 bases short, with 15 bases between. This CDR3 is 13 amino acids long. In nucleotides, the CDR3 is TGCAGCGTTGGACCGAGGTGGGGGGACGAGCAGTACTTC. This encodes CSVGPRWGDEQYF.

Here the CDR3 reads CASTRSTGIGSGANVLTF. Written as DNA, the CDR3 is TGTGCCAGCACCCGTAGTACAGGAATAGGATCTGGGGCCAACGTCCTGACTTTC. This chain uses TRBV9 with TRBJ2-6, with a weak D call TRBD1 (5 bases). Looked up from germline, CDR1 is SGDLS and CDR2 is YYNGEE. V was shortened by 6 bases and J by 1 base, with 20 bases between the two germline ends. CDR3 length equals 18 residues.

The V gene is TRBV6-6, the J gene TRBJ1-5, with TRBD1 identical over 10 bases. V trimming: 2 bases; J trimming: 6 bases; junction bases outside the gene matches: 4. The germline V gene has CDR1 MNHNY and CDR2 SVGAGI (reference sequence). This CDR3 spans 15 amino acids. The CDR3 region is CASSYGTGVSQPQHF. In DNA, the CDR3 is TGTGCCAGCAGTTACGGGACAGGGGTCAGTCAGCCCCAGCATTTT.

The sample holds one count of this clone. The rearrangement links TRBV10-1 to TRBJ2-7, with a tentative D call TRBD1 (6 bases). Germline values: CDR1 WNHNN, CDR2 SYGVQD (reference sequence). This CDR3 is built from 14 residues. The V end lost 3 bases, the J end lost 0 bases, and 9 bases lay between the germline ends. The CDR3 reads CASSEIQGSYEQYF. CDR3 nucleotide sequence: TGCGCCAGCAGTGAAATACAGGGCTCCTACGAGCAGTACTTC.

The chain employs TRBV29-1 and TRBJ1-2, with a tentative D call TRBD1 (5 bases). Germline CDR1 SQVTM, CDR2 ANQGSEA. Trimming took off 4 bases at V and 4 bases at J, with 13 bases between the two ends. The CDR3 contains 13 residues. CDR3 nucleotides: TGCAGCGTTGCTGGAGGGGTGGGCTATGGCTACACCTTC. Amino acid sequence: CSVAGGVGYGYTF. Variable domain in full (rest from reference TRBV29-1 and TRBJ1-2): SAVISQKPSRDICQRGTSLTIQCQVDSQVTMMFWYRQQPGQSLTLIATANQGSEATYESGFVIDKFPISRPNLTFSTLTVSNMSPEDSSIYLCSVAGGVGYGYTFGSGTRLTVV.

About this clone itself: The sample carries other DNA sequences with the same CDR3. The rearrangement links TRBV10-3 to TRBJ2-3, with D unresolved. The CDR3 totals 12 residues. The germline gives CDR1 ENHRY, CDR2 SYGVKD. V was cut by 3 bases and J by 5 bases, with 6 bases left in between. CDR3: CAISDRGDTQYF. In DNA, the CDR3 is TGTGCCATCAGTGATCGAGGAGATACGCAGTATTTT.

This clone was found once. Other DNA sequences in this specimen translate into the identical CDR3. J is TRBJ1-1 and V is TRBV6-5, with D tentatively TRBD1 (5 bases). From germline, CDR1 is MNHEY and CDR2 SVGAGI. The CDR3 runs 14 residues. Trimming cost V 0 bases and J 5 bases, with 10 bases left between them. CDR3 DNA: TGTGCCAGCAGTTACTCGGGGGTAGGGACTGAAGCTTTCTTT. Encoded protein: CASSYSGVGTEAFF.

The chain links TRBV30 to TRBJ2-3, with D perhaps matching TRBD2 (5 bases). With 0 bases removed from V and 2 bases from J, the gap between germline ends came to 15 bases. This CDR3 region has 16 residues. The V gene's germline CDR1 is GTSNPN and CDR2 SVGIG (reference sequence). The CDR3 is CAWSVPLSGFTDTQYF. Written as DNA, the CDR3 is TGTGCCTGGAGTGTACCTCTAAGCGGTTTCACAGATACGCAGTATTTT.

V and J are TRBV7-6 and TRBJ2-7; D not resolved. Germline loops: CDR1 SGHVS, CDR2 FNYEAQ. The CDR3 covers 14 residues. V was cut by 5 bases and J by 2 bases, with 13 bases left in between. CDR3 in amino acids: CASSPTDSTYEQYF. The CDR3 DNA is TGTGCCAGCAGCCCCACCGACTCGACCTACGAGCAGTACTTC.

The rearrangement joins TRBV7-9 to TRBJ2-3, with 9 nucleotides matching TRBD1. This CDR3 is built from 17 residues. CDR1 is SEHNR, CDR2 FQNEAQ, per germline (reference sequence). The junction had 5 bases not matched to a gene; V was cut back by 1 base and J by 0 bases. CDR3 loop: CASSLGGQGTSTDTQYF. The CDR3 nucleotides read TGTGCCAGCAGCTTAGGGGGACAGGGCACTAGCACAGATACGCAGTATTTT.

This clone is a singleton in its sample. The chain links TRBV7-2 to TRBJ2-7; 10 bases agree with TRBD2. Germline CDR1 reads SGHTA; CDR2 reads FQGNSA. The CDR3 runs 17 residues. V shed 0 bases, J shed 3 bases, and the junction held 8 bases outside the gene matches. The CDR3 DNA reads as TGTGCCAGCAGCTTAGCTCTCCTAGCGGGAGTCCGCTACGAGCAGTACTTC. Translation gives CASSLALLAGVRYEQYF.

The chain has TRBV30 and TRBJ2-3; 14 bases line up with TRBD2. CDR3 length: 16 residues. Germline CDR1 GTSNPN, CDR2 SVGIG (reference sequence). After removal of 0 bases from V and 6 bases from J, the junction contained 5 bases not matched to a gene. CDR3 bases: TGTGCCTGGAGTGTTGGGACTAGCGGGGGCCGGGATACGCAGTATTTT. Translated, it gives CAWSVGTSGGRDTQYF. The variable domain in full, with the rest retrieved from reference TRBV30 and TRBJ2-3, is SQTIHQWPATLVQPVGSPLSLECTVEGTSNPNLYWYRQAAGRGLQLLFYSVGIGQISSEVPQNLSASRPQDRQFILSSKKLLLSDSGFYLCAWSVGTSGGRDTQYFGPGTRLTVL.

This chain joins TRBV29-1 and TRBJ1-2; D not resolved. The CDR3 length is 13 residues. Trimming took off 3 bases at V and 2 bases at J, with 10 bases between the two ends. CDR1 SQVTM and CDR2 ANQGSEA come from the germline V gene. The CDR3 bases are TGCAGCGTTGAGGAACCGGTGAACTATGGCTACACCTTC. Translated, it gives CSVEEPVNYGYTF.

The chain employs TRBV28 and TRBJ1-6; D gene ambiguous. Between the trimmed V and J ends, which lost 6 bases and 10 bases, there was a span of 13 bases. Germline V lookup: CDR1 MDHEN, CDR2 SYDVKM. The CDR3 has 13 residues. The CDR3: CASRQVLGSPLHF. DNA of the CDR3: TGTGCCAGCAGGCAGGTTTTAGGGTCACCCCTCCACTTT.

The gene calls are TRBV30 and TRBJ2-3, with 8 positions matching TRBD1. V shed 5 bases and J 1 base; nucleotides not matched to a gene: 5. Germline assignment: CDR1 GTSNPN and CDR2 SVGIG (reference sequence). The CDR3 sequence is 14 residues long. This CDR3 reads CAWGQGRRTDTQYF. The CDR3 nucleotides are TGTGCCTGGGGACAGGGTCGGCGCACAGATACGCAGTATTTT.

Points on this clone: In the same sample, other DNA sequences code for this CDR3. The chain recombines TRBV6-1 with TRBJ2-7; 7 bases agree with TRBD1. The CDR3 consists of 15 residues. The junction had 5 bases not matched to a gene; V was cut back by 0 bases and J by 3 bases. Germline values: CDR1 MNHNS, CDR2 SASEGT. CDR3 coding DNA: TGTGCCAGCAGTGAAGCGTGGACAGGCGGCTACGAGCAGTACTTC. Its protein is CASSEAWTGGYEQYF.

The V and J genes are TRBV30 and TRBJ2-2; D perhaps matches TRBD2 (6 bases). Per the germline V gene, CDR1 is GTSNPN and CDR2 is SVGIG (reference sequence). The CDR3 loop spans 15 amino acids. V was trimmed by 0 bases and J by 4 bases, leaving 12 bases between them. DNA of the CDR3: TGTGCCTGGAGTGTTTGGGGAGGAGGCACCGGGGAGCTGTTTTTT. Its protein product is CAWSVWGGGTGELFF. Full variable domain (outside the CDR3, taken from reference TRBV30 and TRBJ2-2): SQTIHQWPATLVQPVGSPLSLECTVEGTSNPNLYWYRQAAGRGLQLLFYSVGIGQISSEVPQNLSASRPQDRQFILSSKKLLLSDSGFYLCAWSVWGGGTGELFFGEGSRLTVL.

The V call is TRBV30, the J call TRBJ1-1, with D perhaps matching TRBD1 (5 bases). The germline V gene encodes CDR1 GTSNPN and CDR2 SVGIG (reference sequence). Trimming took off 3 bases at V and 0 bases at J, with 11 bases between the two ends. This CDR3 has 14 amino acids. The CDR3 loop reads CAWRLREMNTEAFF. The CDR3 DNA reads TGTGCCTGGAGGCTCAGGGAAATGAACACTGAAGCTTTCTTT.

The chain uses TRBV9 and TRBJ2-6; tentative D call: TRBD1 (6 bases). V lost 3 bases, J lost 4 bases, and 14 bases lay in between. This CDR3 spans 16 amino acids. Per germline, CDR1 SGDLS and CDR2 YYNGEE. The CDR3 bases are TGTGCCAGCAGCGGGACGGCAGGGGCCGGGGCCAACGTCCTGACTTTC. This encodes CASSGTAGAGANVLTF.

The chain recombines TRBV19 with TRBJ2-7; TRBD2 matches 7 bases. This CDR3 spans 15 amino acids. Germline trimming cut 4 bases from V and 0 bases from J; bases unmatched to any gene: 6. Per the germline V gene, CDR1 is LNHDA and CDR2 is SQIVND (reference sequence). In nucleotides, the CDR3 is TGTGCCAGTAGTAGGGGAGGGATCTCCTCCTACGAGCAGTACTTC. Residues: CASSRGGISSYEQYF.

The chain carries TRBV28 and TRBJ2-6; D ambiguous. V was clipped by 6 bases and J by 4 bases, with 4 bases between them. From germline, CDR1 is MDHEN and CDR2 SYDVKM. The CDR3 is made up of 12 amino acids. The CDR3 nucleotides are TGTGCCAGCAGGTTGGGGGCCAACGTCCTGACTTTC. It codes for CASRLGANVLTF. The full variable domain, rest sourced from reference TRBV28 and TRBJ2-6, is DVKVTQSSRYLVKRTGEKVFLECVQDMDHENMFWYRQDPGLGLRLIYFSYDVKMKEKGDIPEGYSVSREKKERFSLILESASTNQTSMYLCASRLGANVLTFGAGSRLTVL.

V usage is TRBV19 and J usage is TRBJ2-7, with D maybe TRBD1 (5 bases). The V and J ends lost 3 bases and 0 bases respectively, with 9 bases between them. The CDR3 extends over 14 amino acids. Per the germline V gene, CDR1 is LNHDA and CDR2 is SQIVND (reference sequence). CDR3 region: CASSITGISYEQYF. For the CDR3, the DNA is TGTGCCAGTAGTATTACAGGTATCTCCTACGAGCAGTACTTC.

This chain uses TRBV28 with TRBJ2-1; TRBD1 agrees at 10 bases. The ends lost 1 base at V and 8 bases at J; junction bases unmatched: 14. Germline loops: CDR1 MDHEN, CDR2 SYDVKM. The CDR3 sequence is 18 residues long. This chain's CDR3 is CASSLFSGDRGRVYEQFF. The CDR3 nucleotides are TGTGCCAGCAGTTTATTCTCGGGGGACAGGGGTAGGGTGTATGAGCAGTTCTTC.

This CDR3 is CASSARTGDNSPLHF. CDR3 coding DNA: TGTGCCAGTAGTGCCCGGACAGGGGATAATTCACCCCTCCACTTT. The chain is built from TRBV19 and TRBJ1-6; the match to TRBD1 covers 9 bases. Trimming at V came to 5 bases and at J to 5 bases, leaving 4 bases not matched to a gene. There are 15 residues in the CDR3. Per germline, CDR1 LNHDA and CDR2 SQIVND (reference sequence).